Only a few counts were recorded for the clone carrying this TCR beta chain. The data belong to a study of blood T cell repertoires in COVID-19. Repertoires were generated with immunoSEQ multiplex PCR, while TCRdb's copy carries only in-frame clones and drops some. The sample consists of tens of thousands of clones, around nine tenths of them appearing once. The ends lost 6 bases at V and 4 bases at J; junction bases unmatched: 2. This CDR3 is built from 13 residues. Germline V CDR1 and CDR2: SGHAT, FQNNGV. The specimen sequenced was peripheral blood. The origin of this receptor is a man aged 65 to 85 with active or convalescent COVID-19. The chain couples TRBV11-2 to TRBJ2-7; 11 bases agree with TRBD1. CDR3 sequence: CASRGDRGYEQYF. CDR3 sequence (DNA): TGTGCCAGCAGGGGGGACAGGGGGTACGAGCAGTACTTC.